This entry lists 26 T cell receptor beta chains sequenced from one sample in a study of blood T cell repertoires in COVID-19. TCRdb's copy holds only in-frame clones and misses some; the assay was immunoSEQ multiplex PCR. The table records tens of thousands of clones, approximately 87% of them present only once. The sequenced material came from peripheral blood. These receptors came from a human donor in a cohort sampled during active COVID-19.

This chain links TRBV27 with TRBJ2-2; 7 bases align to TRBD2. Germline V CDR1 and CDR2: MNHEY, SMNVEV (reference sequence). The CDR3 totals 15 residues. The V segment lost 2 bases and the J segment 1 base; nucleotides outside the gene matches: 1. Here the CDR3 reads CASSLGLVNTGELFF. CDR3 DNA: TGTGCCAGCAGTTTAGGACTAGTGAACACCGGGGAGCTGTTTTTT.

This clone has a handful of counts. This chain connects TRBV7-9 to TRBJ1-2; tentative D call: TRBD1 (5 bases). The CDR3 sequence is 15 residues long. Trimming took 5 bases from V and 8 from J, leaving 21 bases between them. The germline CDR1 and CDR2 sequences are SEHNR and FQNEAQ (reference sequence). The chain's CDR3 is CASSPLGGSGWGYTF. The CDR3 DNA is TGTGCCAGCAGCCCGCTCGGGGGATCGGGCTGGGGCTACACCTTC.

The CDR3 spells CASSQESISYEQYF. CDR3 coding DNA: TGCGCCAGCAGCCAAGAAAGCATCTCCTACGAGCAGTACTTC. The J gene is TRBJ2-7, the V gene TRBV4-1; D uncertain. In germline, CDR1 is MGHRA, CDR2 YSYEKL. The CDR3 totals 14 residues. V dropped 0 bases and J dropped 0 bases, with 6 bases sitting between them.

The J gene is TRBJ2-5, the V gene TRBV27; maybe TRBD1 (5 bases). V was shortened by 5 bases and J by 2 bases, with 12 bases between the two germline ends. The CDR3 extends over 14 amino acids. Germline CDR1 MNHEY, CDR2 SMNVEV (reference sequence). CDR3 DNA: TGTGCCAGCAGTCCGACAGTGCATCAAGAGACCCAGTACTTC. Protein product: CASSPTVHQETQYF.

About this clone itself: A junction boundary mismatches the germline segment, possibly from a read error. The V call is TRBV7-7, the J call TRBJ2-5; 10 bases are shared with TRBD1. CDR1 is SSHAT, CDR2 FNYEAQ, per germline (reference sequence). CDR3 length equals 14 residues. The CDR3 nucleotides read TGTGCTAGCAGCAATGACAGGGGGCCCGGGACCCAGTACTTC. Translating it yields CASSNDRGPGTQYF.

The CDR3 DNA is TGCGCCAGCAGCTTGGTCGCAGGGGAAGGCTACACCTTC. Amino acid sequence: CASSLVAGEGYTF. The rearrangement joins TRBV5-1 to TRBJ1-2; perhaps TRBD1 as D (6 bases). Trimming removed 0 bases at V and 8 bases at J, with 11 bases between. Germline V gives CDR1 SGHRS, CDR2 YFSETQ. The CDR3 consists of 13 residues.

The CDR3 bases are TGTGCCAGCAGTTACATGGGTACAGCCTCTGGAAACACCATATATTTT. Translation gives CASSYMGTASGNTIYF. This chain joins TRBV6-5 and TRBJ1-3; D is unclear. V lost 2 bases to trimming and J lost 0 bases, with 11 bases between them. The CDR3 extends over 16 amino acids. Per germline, CDR1 MNHEY and CDR2 SVGAGI.

The chain carries TRBV12-1 and TRBJ1-4; the table gives TRBD1 as D, unverified against the DNA. TRBV12-1 counts as a pseudogene. The CDR3 covers 15 residues. DNA for the CDR3: TGTGCCAGCATCCTTTGGGGACAGGGATACGAAAAACTGTTTTTT. Translating gives CASILWGQGYEKLFF.

Here the CDR3 DNA reads TGTGCCAGCAGCTTACGGGGGGTGAACACCGGGGAGCTGTTTTTT. Protein: CASSLRGVNTGELFF. The rearrangement links TRBV7-9 to TRBJ2-2; 7 nucleotides agree with TRBD2. J gave up 1 base and V 2 bases, and 1 base lay outside the gene matches. The CDR3 runs to 15 residues. CDR1 and CDR2 from the germline V gene are SEHNR and FQNEAQ (reference sequence).

The chain couples TRBV5-1 to TRBJ1-1, with unresolved D. Per germline, CDR1 SGHRS and CDR2 YFSETQ. CDR3 length equals 14 residues. V was trimmed by 0 bases and J by 7 bases, leaving 13 bases between them. The DNA of the CDR3 is TGCGCCAGCAGCTTGGTCGGAGGGTCGGTTGAAGCTTTCTTT. Translating gives CASSLVGGSVEAFF.

V usage is TRBV28 and J usage is TRBJ1-3, with D perhaps matching TRBD1 (6 bases). V shed 6 bases and J shed 2 bases, with 11 bases lying between them. Germline-derived CDR1 and CDR2 are MDHEN and SYDVKM. This CDR3 has 14 residues. The chain's CDR3 is CASSRNRAGNTIYF. The DNA of the CDR3 is TGTGCCAGCAGCAGGAACAGGGCTGGAAACACCATATATTTT.

This rearrangement joins TRBV11-1 to TRBJ1-6; D gene unclear. Trimming removed 3 bases at V and 11 bases at J, with 14 bases between. The CDR3 spans 14 residues. CDR1 is SGHAT, CDR2 FQDESV, per germline (reference sequence). Written as DNA, the CDR3 is TGTGCCAGCAGCTTCCGGACGGGGTCGACACCCCTCCACTTT. As protein: CASSFRTGSTPLHF.

The chain is built from TRBV6-2 or TRBV6-3 and TRBJ2-1; 8 bases are a match to TRBD2. J was trimmed by 4 bases and V by 4 bases; bases with no gene match: 3. This CDR3 has 14 residues. The germline CDR1 and CDR2 sequences are MNHEY and SVGEGT. CDR3 residues: CASSSGLGYNEQFF. CDR3 nucleotide sequence: TGTGCCAGCAGTTCGGGACTAGGATACAATGAGCAGTTCTTC.

This chain uses TRBV5-4 with TRBJ2-5; D perhaps matches TRBD2 (5 bases). V was shortened by 0 bases and J by 5 bases, with 11 bases between the two germline ends. Germline V gives CDR1 SGHNT, CDR2 YYREEE (reference sequence). The CDR3 runs to 14 residues. The CDR3 DNA sequence: TGTGCCAGCAGCTTGGGGACTCGCATGGAGACCCAGTACTTC. Its translation is CASSLGTRMETQYF.

The chain employs TRBV29-1 and TRBJ1-6, with D possibly matching TRBD1 (5 bases). CDR1 and CDR2 from the germline V gene are SQVTM and ANQGSEA. The CDR3 consists of 13 residues. Between the trimmed V and J ends, which lost 4 bases and 10 bases, there was a span of 14 bases. CDR3 in amino acids: CSVGGREGSPLHF. CDR3 DNA: TGCAGCGTTGGCGGCAGGGAGGGATCACCCCTCCACTTT.

This rearrangement joins TRBV7-2 to TRBJ2-2; a weak D match, TRBD2 (6 bases). In germline, CDR1 is SGHTA, CDR2 FQGNSA. The V and J ends lost 5 bases and 6 bases respectively, with 25 bases between them. CDR3 length: 18 amino acids. The CDR3 DNA reads TGTGCCAGCAGCCAGTCGACGTCTCGGGGGTCAGCAGCCGGGGAGCTGTTTTTT. Protein: CASSQSTSRGSAAGELFF.

The gene calls are TRBV5-1 and TRBJ1-5; 9 bases are shared with TRBD1. Germline assignment: CDR1 SGHRS and CDR2 YFSETQ. The CDR3 is 15 amino acids. V lost 4 bases and J lost 4; bases outside the gene matches: 6. CDR3 DNA: TGCGCCAGCAGCCTCGGGGACAGGGAGAATCAGCCCCAGCATTTT. This encodes CASSLGDRENQPQHF.

This clone was recorded once. The V gene is TRBV6-4, the J gene TRBJ1-2; 8 bases line up with TRBD1. The CDR3 is 14 residues long. The V and J ends lost 5 bases and 4 bases, in that order; junction bases with no gene match: 6. Germline CDR1 is MRHNA and CDR2 is SNTAGT. Here the CDR3 reads CASSTTGTGYGYTF. The DNA of the CDR3 is TGTGCCAGCAGTACAACCGGGACAGGCTATGGCTACACCTTC.

The J gene is TRBJ1-6, the V gene TRBV11-1; D may be TRBD1 (6 bases). The germline V and J ends were trimmed by 3 bases and 7 bases, with 13 bases remaining between them. In germline, CDR1 is SGHAT, CDR2 FQDESV (reference sequence). This CDR3 comprises 15 residues. As DNA, the CDR3 is TGTGCCAGCAGCTTTGCCCAGGGGTGGAATTCACCCCTCCACTTT. Translated: CASSFAQGWNSPLHF.

The chain is built from TRBV7-9 and TRBJ2-3; D may be TRBD2 (6 bases). The V and J ends lost 7 bases and 2 bases respectively, with 16 bases between them. The CDR3 length is 15 residues. The germline V gene has CDR1 SEHNR and CDR2 FQNEAQ (reference sequence). Here the CDR3 DNA reads TGTGCCAGCAATTCGTTCCGGGGGACCACAGATACGCAGTATTTT. This gives the protein CASNSFRGTTDTQYF.

This chain links TRBV5-1 with TRBJ2-5; 10 positions match TRBD1. The CDR3 is made up of 16 amino acids. The trim removed 0 bases at V and 4 bases at J, leaving 6 bases unmatched. Germline V gene data show CDR1 as SGHRS and CDR2 as YFSETQ. CDR3 bases: TGCGCCAGCAGCTTGGAGACAGGGGGCTACGGAGAGACCCAGTACTTC. Amino acid sequence: CASSLETGGYGETQYF. The full variable domain, in which reference TRBV5-1 and TRBJ2-5 provide the parts outside the CDR3, is KAGVTQTPRYLIKTRGQQVTLSCSPISGHRSVSWYQQTPGQGLQFLFEYFSETQRNKGNFPGRFSGRQFSNSRSEMNVSTLELGDSALYLCASSLETGGYGETQYFGPGTRLLVL.

The V call is TRBV7-2, the J call TRBJ1-4; TRBD1 aligns across 7 bases. V shed 5 bases and J 7 bases; nucleotides not matched to a gene: 10. The CDR3 is 15 residues long. The germline V gene has CDR1 SGHTA and CDR2 FQGNSA. The CDR3 is CASSRPTGAVEKLFF. The CDR3 DNA is TGTGCCAGCAGCAGACCCACAGGGGCGGTTGAAAAACTGTTTTTT.

This chain links TRBV6-5 with TRBJ1-2, with TRBD1 as a possible D gene (6 bases). The V gene's germline CDR1 is MNHEY and CDR2 SVGAGI. The CDR3 has 15 residues. Trimming cost V 7 bases and J 4 bases, with 19 bases left between them. CDR3: CASKGAGAESYGYTF. The DNA for the CDR3 is TGTGCCAGCAAAGGCGCAGGGGCGGAATCCTATGGCTACACCTTC.

The gene calls are TRBV19 and TRBJ2-7; D remains ambiguous. V lost 3 bases and J 3 bases, leaving 12 bases between the germline ends. The length of the CDR3 is 14 residues. Germline CDR1 is LNHDA and CDR2 is SQIVND (reference sequence). The CDR3 spells CASSIGDGFYEQYF. The CDR3 bases are TGTGCCAGTAGTATTGGAGACGGTTTCTACGAGCAGTACTTC.

This chain connects TRBV15 to TRBJ2-6; D perhaps matches TRBD2 (6 bases). The CDR3 runs 19 residues. V was cut by 5 bases and J by 0 bases, with 20 bases left in between. Germline values: CDR1 LNHNV, CDR2 YYDKDF (reference sequence). CDR3 in amino acids: CATSVPQLYGGSGANVLTF. The CDR3 nucleotides are TGTGCCACCAGCGTTCCCCAACTCTACGGGGGCTCTGGGGCCAACGTCCTGACTTTC. The full variable domain, rest sourced from reference TRBV15 and TRBJ2-6, is DAMVIQNPRYQVTQFGKPVTLSCSQTLNHNVMYWYQQKSSQAPKLLFHYYDKDFNNEADTPDNFQSRRPNTSFCFLDIRSPGLGDTAMYLCATSVPQLYGGSGANVLTFGAGSRLTVL.

The chain recombines TRBV7-2 with TRBJ2-5; weak D call: TRBD2 (5 bases). Trimming stripped 2 bases from V and 5 bases from J, with 15 bases between. Germline V gene sequence: CDR1 SGHTA, CDR2 FQGNSA. The CDR3 consists of 15 residues. The CDR3 DNA reads TGTGCCAGCAGCTTATATGGACTGGGCGTGGAGACCCAGTACTTC. Protein sequence: CASSLYGLGVETQYF.